These T cell receptor beta chains were read from a single sample in a study of blood T cell repertoires in COVID-19. Assay used: immunoSEQ multiplex PCR; TCRdb lists only in-frame clones, some missing. Of 200,000 or so clones in the sample, roughly 80% were seen once. Sample: peripheral blood. The source is a woman aged 60-75 years who had recovered from COVID-19. The CDR3 runs from the conserved cysteine through the conserved F or W. A D gene is named only where the DNA matches it firmly. Clone size is stated in some rows and not others, as once, few, many or a class when expanded.

D gene,V gene,clone size,J gene,CDR3 protein,CDR3 DNA
NA,TRBV7-3,NA,TRBJ2-1,CASSLTRGNNEQFF,TGTGCCAGCAGCTTAACCCGGGGAAACAATGAGCAGTTCTTC
NA,TRBV4-3,NA,TRBJ2-3,CASSQETGTAARDTQYF,TGCGCCAGCAGCCAAGAGACAGGGACTGCCGCCCGAGATACGCAGTATTTT
NA,TRBV18,NA,TRBJ1-1,CASSPEPGMNTEAFF,TGTGCCAGCTCACCAGAGCCAGGGATGAACACTGAAGCTTTCTTT
TRBD1,TRBV30,NA,TRBJ1-1,CAWSTRQGSMNTEAFF,TGTGCCTGGAGTACTCGACAGGGTTCGATGAACACTGAAGCTTTCTTT
NA,TRBV9,NA,TRBJ1-2,CASSGYRDTKLGYGYTF,TGTGCCAGCAGCGGATACCGGGACACAAAGTTGGGCTATGGCTACACCTTC
NA,TRBV6-2/TRBV6-3,NA,TRBJ1-4,CASSSWVEEKLFF,TGTGCCAGCAGCTCATGGGTGGAGGAAAAACTGTTTTTT
TRBD2,TRBV4-2,few,TRBJ2-7,CASSQDATSGGIAYEQYF,TGTGCCAGCAGCCAAGACGCGACTAGCGGGGGGATCGCCTACGAGCAGTACTTC
NA,TRBV7-2,NA,TRBJ2-5,CASSRATGAQETQYF,TGTGCCAGCAGCCGCGCGACAGGAGCCCAAGAGACCCAGTACTTC
TRBD1,TRBV15,NA,TRBJ2-7,CATSRGGQGVHEQYF,TGTGCCACCAGCAGAGGAGGGCAGGGGGTCCACGAGCAGTACTTC
NA,TRBV2,NA,TRBJ2-1,CASSENGLEYNEQFF,TGTGCCAGCAGTGAAAATGGTCTAGAATACAATGAGCAGTTCTTC
NA,TRBV7-3,NA,TRBJ2-1,CASSLTGGHEQFF,TGTGCCAGCAGCTTAACGGGGGGTCATGAGCAGTTCTTC
NA,TRBV5-1,NA,TRBJ2-1,CASTDTPSYNEQFF,TGCGCCAGCACGGACACCCCTTCGTACAATGAGCAGTTCTTC
NA,TRBV4-1,once,TRBJ2-1,CASSQVGSTYNEQFF,TGCGCCAGCAGCCAAGTGGGGAGCACCTACAATGAGCAGTTCTTC
TRBD2,TRBV13,NA,TRBJ2-3,CASSEGLAGITDTQYF,TGTGCCAGCAGCGAGGGACTAGCGGGGATCACAGATACGCAGTATTTT
NA,TRBV5-1,NA,TRBJ1-1,CASTLDRDTEAFF,TGCGCCAGCACTCTGGATCGGGACACTGAAGCTTTCTTT
NA,TRBV4-1,NA,TRBJ1-4,CASSQGVREGEKLFF,TGCGCCAGCAGCCAAGGGGTCAGGGAGGGTGAAAAACTGTTTTTT
TRBD1,TRBV7-9,NA,TRBJ1-4,CASSFWDRASEKLFF,TGTGCCAGCAGCTTTTGGGACAGGGCTAGCGAAAAACTGTTTTTT
TRBD1,TRBV30,NA,TRBJ1-6,CAWAGQGHSPLHF,TGTGCCTGGGCTGGACAGGGCCACTCACCCCTCCACTTT
NA,TRBV7-8,NA,TRBJ1-2,CASSPGVWGYTF,TGTGCCAGCAGTCCCGGGGTGTGGGGCTACACCTTC
NA,TRBV3-1/TRBV3-2,NA,TRBJ1-6,CASSHPGDSPLHF,TGTGCCAGCAGCCACCCAGGGGATTCACCCCTCCACTTT